One and the same sample provided the 18 T cell receptor beta chains below, sequenced in a study of shared clonotypes between healthy human individuals. Sequencing used immunoSEQ multiplex PCR; TCRdb keeps in-frame clones, though not all of them. This table holds 400,000 to 500,000 clones, 70% to 80% found once. Material: PBMCs. The source of these receptors is a woman aged 40 to 50 in good health. Some clones in this sample may be carry-over from other donors' samples.

The chain uses TRBV7-9 and TRBJ1-5; 8 bases match TRBD1. From germline, CDR1 is SEHNR and CDR2 FQNEAQ (reference sequence). Trimming cost V 2 bases and J 5 bases; bases outside gene matches: 5. The CDR3 contains 15 residues. DNA for the CDR3: TGTGCCAGCAGCTTAACAGGGGGTCGCGATCAGCCCCAGCATTTT. Translation gives CASSLTGGRDQPQHF.

The V gene is TRBV5-1, the J gene TRBJ2-4, with TRBD1 as a possible D gene (6 bases). The V and J ends lost 0 bases and 6 bases respectively, with 16 bases between them. The CDR3 length is 16 residues. Looked up from germline, CDR1 is SGHRS and CDR2 is YFSETQ. CDR3 sequence reads: CASSLDPGTLGNIQYF. CDR3 DNA: TGCGCCAGCAGCTTGGATCCCGGGACATTAGGAAACATTCAGTACTTC.

The chain has TRBV27 and TRBJ1-2, with D possibly matching TRBD1 (5 bases). Germline V gives CDR1 MNHEY, CDR2 SMNVEV (reference sequence). CDR3 length: 15 residues. V was pared by 2 bases and J by 3 bases, with 13 bases between. CDR3 protein: CASSLRGRPDYGYTF. CDR3 DNA sequence: TGTGCCAGCAGTTTAAGGGGCAGACCTGACTATGGCTACACCTTC.

The genes are TRBV6-6 and TRBJ2-7, with 9 nucleotides matching TRBD1. The germline CDR1 and CDR2 sequences are MNHNY and SVGAGI (reference sequence). The CDR3 totals 15 residues. J lost 6 bases, V lost 0 bases, and 6 bases had no gene match. DNA for the CDR3: TGTGCCAGCAGTTACTCCGGGACAGGGAAGGGCGAGCAGTACTTC. It encodes CASSYSGTGKGEQYF.

In its sample, this clone was seen many times. The CDR3 here is CASSVGGLQGGEQYF. CDR3 nucleotide sequence: TGTGCCAGCAGCGTCGGGGGGCTGCAGGGCGGCGAGCAGTACTTC. V and J are TRBV9 and TRBJ2-7; a possible D gene is TRBD2 (7 bases). In germline, CDR1 is SGDLS, CDR2 YYNGEE. This CDR3 is built from 15 residues. Trimming removed 2 bases from V and 6 bases from J, with 18 bases in between.

The chain is built from TRBV6-4 and TRBJ1-5; no firm D call. Germline V gives CDR1 MRHNA, CDR2 SNTAGT. The CDR3 loop spans 15 amino acids. Trimming pared 2 bases from V and 2 bases from J, leaving 10 bases between. CDR3 loop: CASSDVRFRNQPQHF. In DNA form, the CDR3 reads TGTGCCAGCAGTGACGTGCGGTTTCGCAATCAGCCCCAGCATTTT.

The table lists this clone with a count of one. This chain uses TRBV15 with TRBJ2-1; D uncertain. The CDR3 loop spans 12 amino acids. Trimming removed 0 bases from V and 8 bases from J, with 5 bases in between. Germline-derived CDR1 and CDR2 are LNHNV and YYDKDF (reference sequence). The CDR3 DNA sequence: TGTGCCACCAGCAGAGAACTCTATGAGCAGTTCTTC. Translation gives CATSRELYEQFF.

This clone was detected only once. The genes are TRBV10-3 and TRBJ2-5; TRBD1 matches at 7 bases. CDR1 is ENHRY, CDR2 SYGVKD, per germline. With 5 bases clipped from V and 2 bases from J, the junction kept 5 bases outside the gene matches. The CDR3 sequence is 14 residues long. CDR3 nucleotides: TGTGCCATCAGTCCTGCAGGGGGTCAAGAGACCCAGTACTTC. Protein: CAISPAGGQETQYF.

The chain combines TRBV10-3 with TRBJ2-7, with 10 positions matching TRBD1. The CDR3 runs to 15 residues. V shed 7 bases, J shed 2 bases, and the junction held 8 bases outside the gene matches. The germline gives CDR1 ENHRY, CDR2 SYGVKD. The CDR3 spells CAIKIGTGDAYEQYF. The DNA of the CDR3 is TGTGCCATCAAAATCGGGACAGGGGACGCCTACGAGCAGTACTTC.

The chain is built from TRBV6-5 and TRBJ2-7, with 9 bases identical to TRBD1. CDR3 length: 13 residues. The germline CDR1 and CDR2 sequences are MNHEY and SVGAGI. V shed 7 bases and J 6 bases; nucleotides not matched to a gene: 7. In nucleotides, the CDR3 is TGTGCCAGCAAGGACGGGGACAGGGCCGAGCAGTACTTC. Protein: CASKDGDRAEQYF.

The chain has TRBV4-1 and TRBJ2-1; tentatively, D is TRBD2 (5 bases). The CDR3 loop spans 17 amino acids. The V gene's germline CDR1 is MGHRA and CDR2 YSYEKL. The V gene lost 0 bases and the J gene lost 5 bases, with 17 bases spanning the gap. The CDR3 sequence: CASSQDQDLAPHNEQFF. In nucleotides, the CDR3 is TGCGCCAGCAGCCAAGATCAAGACTTAGCGCCGCACAATGAGCAGTTCTTC.

The chain carries TRBV28 and TRBJ1-1; TRBD1 agrees at 7 bases. Trimming took 5 bases from V and 6 from J; bases not matched to a gene: 12. Germline-derived CDR1 and CDR2 are MDHEN and SYDVKM. The CDR3 is 15 residues long. In DNA form, the CDR3 reads TGTGCCAGCAGTGGAGGGGCAGGGGGACGGGCTGAAGCTTTCTTT. Translating it yields CASSGGAGGRAEAFF.

The chain carries TRBV28 and TRBJ1-2, with 11 nucleotides matching TRBD1. The CDR3 length is 15 residues. V gave up 7 bases and J gave up 6 bases; unmatched junction bases: 10. From germline, CDR1 is MDHEN and CDR2 SYDVKM. The CDR3 DNA reads TGTGCCAGCACCATATACCGGGACAGGGGGGATGGCTACACCTTC. Translating gives CASTIYRDRGDGYTF.

The chain combines TRBV5-1 with TRBJ2-1; 7 bases fit TRBD2. V shed 3 bases and J 7 bases; nucleotides not matched to a gene: 10. Germline V gives CDR1 SGHRS, CDR2 YFSETQ. This CDR3 is 15 amino acids long. The CDR3 DNA reads TGCGCCAGCAGCTCTTTAGCGGGTGAGGGGAATGAGCAGTTCTTC. This sequence encodes CASSSLAGEGNEQFF.

The chain joins TRBV28 to TRBJ2-7; a weak D match, TRBD1 (6 bases). The ends were cut back, 5 bases at V and 3 bases at J, with 11 bases in the middle. Germline V gene data show CDR1 as MDHEN and CDR2 as SYDVKM. This CDR3 is 13 amino acids long. The CDR3 protein is CASSPQDSYEQYF. The CDR3 coding sequence is TGTGCCAGCAGTCCCCAGGACAGCTACGAGCAGTACTTC. Full variable domain (remainder filled in from reference TRBV28 and TRBJ2-7): DVKVTQSSRYLVKRTGEKVFLECVQDMDHENMFWYRQDPGLGLRLIYFSYDVKMKEKGDIPEGYSVSREKKERFSLILESASTNQTSMYLCASSPQDSYEQYFGPGTRLTVT.

The V call is TRBV5-5, the J call TRBJ1-1; D call uncertain. From germline, CDR1 is SGHKS and CDR2 YYEKEE (reference sequence). Trimming removed 0 bases from V and 1 base from J, with 10 bases in between. The CDR3 spans 15 residues. The CDR3 coding sequence is TGTGCCAGCAGCTTGGCTGGCCCAGGGAACACTGAAGCTTTCTTT. Protein product: CASSLAGPGNTEAFF.

A remark on this clone: The junction shows a germline mismatch at one end, possibly a read error. V usage is TRBV19 and J usage is TRBJ2-1; 7 nucleotides match TRBD2. Germline lookup yields CDR1 LNHDA and CDR2 SQIVND (reference sequence). The length of the CDR3 is 14 residues. The CDR3 nucleotides are TGTGCCAGTAGTCCGCCTCTAGCGGATCATGAACAGTTCTTC. This gives the protein CASSPPLADHEQFF.

This chain links TRBV19 with TRBJ2-1; D is unresolved. V was clipped by 6 bases and J by 10 bases, with 16 bases between them. CDR3 length: 13 amino acids. Germline CDR1 is LNHDA and CDR2 is SQIVND (reference sequence). CDR3 nucleotide sequence: TGTGCCAGTAGCCTTGAGGTTTGGACCGAGCAGTTCTTC. It is translated as CASSLEVWTEQFF. Full variable domain (rest looked up from reference TRBV19 and TRBJ2-1): DGGITQSPKYLFRKEGQNVTLSCEQNLNHDAMYWYRQDPGQGLRLIYYSQIVNDFQKGDIAEGYSVSREKKESFPLTVTSAQKNPTAFYLCASSLEVWTEQFFGPGTRLTVL.